The rows below give T cell receptor beta chains drawn from one sample of a study of early T cells in non-severe SARS-CoV-2 infection. One entry per CDR3 protein results from TCRdb running MiXCR on the 5' RACE reads. Altogether about 110,000 distinct CDR3 sequences are present, around 12% being singletons, with the ten largest covering about 3.8%. The sequences come from whole blood, collected at baseline. The receptors derive from an adult who was a healthcare worker with PCR-confirmed SARS-CoV-2 infection or an uninfected control (not recorded which). Both conserved end residues are part of each CDR3. D genes are given only for firm matches. Expanded clones get a size class; other rows say once, few or many, or leave the size out.

CDR3aa: CASSLRDRVNEKLFF
CDR3nt: TGCGCCAGCAGCCTTCGGGACAGGGTTAATGAAAAACTGTTTTTT
d_gene: TRBD1
abundance: few
v_gene: TRBV5-1
j_gene: TRBJ1-4

CDR3aa: CSVPGEFGYGYTF
CDR3nt: TGCAGCGTTCCAGGGGAATTCGGCTATGGCTACACCTTC
d_gene: -
abundance: few
v_gene: TRBV29-1
j_gene: TRBJ1-2

CDR3aa: CASSLYGDPTQYF
CDR3nt: TGTGCCAGCAGCTTGTACGGCGACCCTACCCAGTACTTC
d_gene: -
abundance: many
v_gene: TRBV7-2
j_gene: TRBJ2-5

CDR3aa: CASSAPGQMSTYEQYF
CDR3nt: TGTGCCAGCAGCGCCCCGGGACAGATGTCGACCTACGAGCAGTACTTC
d_gene: TRBD1
abundance: few
v_gene: TRBV28
j_gene: TRBJ2-7

CDR3aa: CASSLLAGGRVDTDTQYF
CDR3nt: TGTGCCAGCAGCCTCCTGGCGGGGGGGCGGGTCGACACAGATACGCAGTATTTT
d_gene: TRBD2
abundance: many
v_gene: TRBV3-1
j_gene: TRBJ2-3

CDR3aa: CASSVGQGFDEQYF
CDR3nt: TGTGCCAGCAGCGTGGGACAGGGCTTCGACGAGCAGTACTTC
d_gene: TRBD1
abundance: -
v_gene: TRBV11-3
j_gene: TRBJ2-7

CDR3aa: CASSLGQPPISNQPQHF
CDR3nt: TGTGCCAGCAGTTTGGGACAGCCACCCATTAGCAATCAGCCCCAGCATTTT
d_gene: TRBD1
abundance: -
v_gene: TRBV28
j_gene: TRBJ1-5

CDR3aa: CASSERGTGVADEQFF
CDR3nt: TGTGCCAGCAGCGAGAGGGGGACTGGGGTGGCGGATGAGCAGTTCTTC
d_gene: -
abundance: -
v_gene: TRBV9
j_gene: TRBJ2-1

CDR3aa: CASIRGQGPETQYF
CDR3nt: TGTGCCAGCATCCGGGGGCAGGGGCCAGAGACCCAGTACTTC
d_gene: -
abundance: -
v_gene: TRBV2
j_gene: TRBJ2-5

CDR3aa: CASSGSGRAAGELFF
CDR3nt: TGTGCCAGCAGTGGAAGCGGGAGGGCCGCTGGGGAGCTGTTTTTT
d_gene: TRBD2
abundance: -
v_gene: TRBV6-1
j_gene: TRBJ2-2

CDR3aa: CASSLVGGQADQETQYF
CDR3nt: TGTGCCAGCAGTTTAGTAGGTGGGCAGGCAGACCAAGAGACCCAGTACTTC
d_gene: -
abundance: many
v_gene: TRBV12-3/TRBV12-4
j_gene: TRBJ2-5

CDR3aa: CSARTTGRSNQPQHF
CDR3nt: TGCAGTGCTAGAACAACAGGGAGAAGCAATCAGCCCCAGCATTTT
d_gene: -
abundance: -
v_gene: TRBV20-1
j_gene: TRBJ1-5

CDR3aa: CASSLEAITEAFF
CDR3nt: TGCGCCAGCAGCTTGGAGGCCATCACTGAAGCTTTCTTT
d_gene: -
abundance: many
v_gene: TRBV5-1
j_gene: TRBJ1-1

CDR3aa: CASSQEGSSGNTIYF
CDR3nt: TGTGCCAGCAGCCAAGAGGGCAGCTCTGGAAACACCATATATTTT
d_gene: -
abundance: -
v_gene: TRBV3-1
j_gene: TRBJ1-3

CDR3aa: CASSLSTGPFKGEQFF
CDR3nt: TGCGCCAGCAGCTTGTCTACAGGACCCTTTAAGGGTGAGCAGTTCTTC
d_gene: -
abundance: few
v_gene: TRBV5-1
j_gene: TRBJ2-1

CDR3aa: CTHRDRANTEAFF
CDR3nt: TGCACCCACAGAGACAGGGCGAACACTGAAGCTTTCTTT
d_gene: TRBD1
abundance: few
v_gene: TRBV20-1
j_gene: TRBJ1-1

CDR3aa: CASSFAQGNYEQYF
CDR3nt: TGCGCCAGCAGCTTTGCACAGGGAAACTACGAGCAGTACTTC
d_gene: -
abundance: few
v_gene: TRBV5-1
j_gene: TRBJ2-7

CDR3aa: CASSPTRDTQYF
CDR3nt: TGTGCCAGCAGCCCGACAAGGGATACGCAGTATTTT
d_gene: -
abundance: few
v_gene: TRBV9
j_gene: TRBJ2-3

CDR3aa: CASSRGQTYEQYF
CDR3nt: TGTGCCAGCAGTCGCGGACAGACCTACGAGCAGTACTTC
d_gene: -
abundance: -
v_gene: TRBV28
j_gene: TRBJ2-7

CDR3aa: CASSPGAAQNTEAFF
CDR3nt: TGTGCCAGCAGCCCCGGGGCAGCTCAGAACACTGAAGCTTTCTTT
d_gene: -
abundance: few
v_gene: TRBV12-3/TRBV12-4
j_gene: TRBJ1-1

CDR3aa: CASSVLDRNTGELFF
CDR3nt: TGTGCCAGCAGCGTTTTAGACCGGAACACCGGGGAGCTGTTTTTT
d_gene: -
abundance: -
v_gene: TRBV9
j_gene: TRBJ2-2

CDR3aa: CASSQGNEQYF
CDR3nt: TGTGCCAGCTCACAGGGGAACGAGCAGTACTTC
d_gene: -
abundance: many
v_gene: TRBV18
j_gene: TRBJ2-7

CDR3aa: CSAIPTRSSYEQYF
CDR3nt: TGCAGTGCTATCCCGACCCGGAGCTCCTACGAGCAGTACTTC
d_gene: -
abundance: few
v_gene: TRBV20-1
j_gene: TRBJ2-7

CDR3aa: CSAREGGSSYNSPLHF
CDR3nt: TGCAGTGCTAGAGAAGGCGGGAGCTCCTATAATTCACCCCTCCACTTT
d_gene: -
abundance: -
v_gene: TRBV20-1
j_gene: TRBJ1-6

CDR3aa: CASSLRLAGPYEQYF
CDR3nt: TGTGCCAGCAGCCTCAGACTAGCGGGCCCCTACGAGCAGTACTTC
d_gene: TRBD2
abundance: -
v_gene: TRBV11-1
j_gene: TRBJ2-7

CDR3aa: CASSLARTGFQPQHF
CDR3nt: TGTGCCAGCAGTTTAGCTAGAACAGGGTTTCAGCCCCAGCATTTT
d_gene: -
abundance: many
v_gene: TRBV12-3/TRBV12-4
j_gene: TRBJ1-5

CDR3aa: CASSPSRGAFDYGYTF
CDR3nt: TGTGCCAGCTCACCCTCCAGGGGGGCCTTTGACTATGGCTACACCTTC
d_gene: TRBD1
abundance: -
v_gene: TRBV18
j_gene: TRBJ1-2

CDR3aa: CASSQRLGSYEQYF
CDR3nt: TGCGCCAGCAGCCAGCGTTTAGGATCCTACGAGCAGTACTTC
d_gene: -
abundance: many
v_gene: TRBV5-1
j_gene: TRBJ2-7

CDR3aa: CASSLELAGLSPQETQYF
CDR3nt: TGTGCCAGCAGCTTAGAACTAGCGGGCCTATCCCCTCAAGAGACCCAGTACTTC
d_gene: TRBD2
abundance: -
v_gene: TRBV7-2
j_gene: TRBJ2-5

CDR3aa: CATSDSSDRVYEQYF
CDR3nt: TGTGCCACCAGTGATTCCTCTGACAGGGTCTACGAGCAGTACTTC
d_gene: TRBD1
abundance: -
v_gene: TRBV24-1
j_gene: TRBJ2-7

CDR3aa: CASRKGQHYNEQFF
CDR3nt: TGTGCCAGTAGAAAAGGACAGCACTACAATGAGCAGTTCTTC
d_gene: -
abundance: many
v_gene: TRBV19
j_gene: TRBJ2-1

CDR3aa: CASSLSLAATEQYF
CDR3nt: TGTGCCAGCAGTTTATCCCTCGCCGCGACAGAGCAGTACTTC
d_gene: -
abundance: -
v_gene: TRBV27
j_gene: TRBJ2-7

CDR3aa: CATSRDTGQSEQFF
CDR3nt: TGTGCCACCAGCAGAGATACCGGGCAATCTGAGCAGTTCTTC
d_gene: -
abundance: -
v_gene: TRBV15
j_gene: TRBJ2-1

CDR3aa: CASSYSRERVYEQYF
CDR3nt: TGTGCCAGCAGTTACTCCCGGGAGAGAGTCTACGAGCAGTACTTC
d_gene: -
abundance: -
v_gene: TRBV6-2/TRBV6-3
j_gene: TRBJ2-7

CDR3aa: CASSQRSISYGYTF
CDR3nt: TGTGCCAGCAGCCAAAGGTCCATAAGCTATGGCTACACCTTC
d_gene: -
abundance: many
v_gene: TRBV3-1
j_gene: TRBJ1-2

CDR3aa: CASSLVLSGEVSF
CDR3nt: TGTGCCAGCAGCTTAGTGCTGTCAGGGGAGGTCTCTTTC
d_gene: -
abundance: -
v_gene: TRBV7-8
j_gene: TRBJ2-7

CDR3aa: CASSPGGRLYEQYF
CDR3nt: TGCGCCAGCAGCCCTGGAGGCAGATTATACGAGCAGTACTTC
d_gene: -
abundance: few
v_gene: TRBV5-1
j_gene: TRBJ2-7

CDR3aa: CASSRGKGPNTEAFF
CDR3nt: TGTGCCAGCTCACGCGGGAAGGGTCCGAACACTGAAGCTTTCTTT
d_gene: -
abundance: -
v_gene: TRBV18
j_gene: TRBJ1-1

CDR3aa: CSARERTGLKPQHF
CDR3nt: TGCAGTGCTAGAGAAAGGACGGGGCTGAAACCCCAGCATTTT
d_gene: -
abundance: -
v_gene: TRBV20-1
j_gene: TRBJ1-5

CDR3aa: CATSRVESSSYNSPLHF
CDR3nt: TGTGCCACCAGCAGAGTCGAGTCCAGCTCCTATAATTCACCCCTCCACTTT
d_gene: -
abundance: many
v_gene: TRBV15
j_gene: TRBJ1-6

CDR3aa: CASRGPGLAGLYSYEQYF
CDR3nt: TGTGCCAGCAGGGGACCGGGACTAGCGGGCCTGTACTCCTACGAGCAGTACTTC
d_gene: TRBD2
abundance: few
v_gene: TRBV2
j_gene: TRBJ2-7

CDR3aa: CSVERYSGTSYEQYF
CDR3nt: TGCAGCGTTGAAAGGTATAGCGGGACCTCCTACGAGCAGTACTTC
d_gene: TRBD2
abundance: -
v_gene: TRBV29-1
j_gene: TRBJ2-7

CDR3aa: CASSLWAGKGYTF
CDR3nt: TGTGCCAGCAGTTTATGGGCAGGGAAAGGCTACACCTTC
d_gene: -
abundance: -
v_gene: TRBV27
j_gene: TRBJ1-2

CDR3aa: CASSSGVGYEQYF
CDR3nt: TGTGCCAGCAGCTCAGGGGTCGGCTACGAGCAGTACTTC
d_gene: -
abundance: -
v_gene: TRBV6-5
j_gene: TRBJ2-7

CDR3aa: CASSRDRGNYGYTF
CDR3nt: TGTGCCAGCAGCCGGGACAGGGGAAACTATGGCTACACCTTC
d_gene: TRBD1
abundance: few
v_gene: TRBV7-9
j_gene: TRBJ1-2

CDR3aa: CASSWGRSQETQYF
CDR3nt: TGTGCCAGCAGCTGGGGACGTTCTCAAGAGACCCAGTACTTC
d_gene: -
abundance: few
v_gene: TRBV11-2
j_gene: TRBJ2-5

CDR3aa: CSAGDAGYTF
CDR3nt: TGCAGTGCTGGTGATGCTGGCTACACCTTC
d_gene: -
abundance: few
v_gene: TRBV20-1
j_gene: TRBJ1-2